The sequence of this TCR beta chain was determined in a study of beta chain features in type 1 diabetes. All of the isolated RNA was reverse transcribed, so expressed TCRB transcripts were sequenced. Some 3.6 million reads on average were seen across naive, central memory and regulatory T cell samples. Produced via immunoSEQ multiplex PCR; TCRdb's table is partial and in-frame only. The sample comprises a few hundred thousand clones, roughly 12% of which are singletons, and 0.0095% to 0.012% rests with the top ten. Study observations and caveats: When cDNA is sequenced, cells with high TCR expression could be over-represented. People with Type 1 diabetes carried modestly yet significantly shorter TCRB CDR3s in all four CD4+ subsets.

In its sample, this clone was seen a few times. What it binds is not known. V lost 8 bases and J 3 bases, leaving 19 bases between the germline ends. The CDR3 loop spans 14 amino acids. Germline values: CDR1 SQVTM, CDR2 ANQGSEA. The sample taken for sequencing was naive CD4+ T cells from blood. This clonotype was sampled from a woman younger than 30 with type 1 diabetes. The chain has TRBV29-1 and TRBJ1-2; D perhaps matches TRBD1 (5 bases). The CDR3 DNA reads TGCAGCACAAACCCCCAGGGCGGAGACTATGGCTACACCTTC. Translation: CSTNPQGGDYGYTF.